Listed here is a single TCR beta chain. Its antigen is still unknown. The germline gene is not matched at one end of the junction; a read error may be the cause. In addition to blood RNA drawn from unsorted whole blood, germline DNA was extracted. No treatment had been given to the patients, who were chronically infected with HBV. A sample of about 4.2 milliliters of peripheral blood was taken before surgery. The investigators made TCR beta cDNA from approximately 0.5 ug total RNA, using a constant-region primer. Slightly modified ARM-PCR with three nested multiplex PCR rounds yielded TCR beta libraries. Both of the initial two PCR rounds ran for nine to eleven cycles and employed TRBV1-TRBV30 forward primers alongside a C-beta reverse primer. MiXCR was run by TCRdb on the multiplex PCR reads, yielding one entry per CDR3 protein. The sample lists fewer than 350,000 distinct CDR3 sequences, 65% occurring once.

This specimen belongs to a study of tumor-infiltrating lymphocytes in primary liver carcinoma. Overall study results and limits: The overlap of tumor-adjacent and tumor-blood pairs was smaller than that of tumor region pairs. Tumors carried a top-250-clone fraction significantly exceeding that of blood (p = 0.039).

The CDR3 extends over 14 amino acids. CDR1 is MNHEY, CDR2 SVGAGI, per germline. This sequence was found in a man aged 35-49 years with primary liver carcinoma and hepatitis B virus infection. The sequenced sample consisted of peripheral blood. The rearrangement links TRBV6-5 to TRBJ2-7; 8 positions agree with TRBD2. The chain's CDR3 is CASSYSSGNSEQCF. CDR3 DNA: TGTGCCAGCAGTTACTCTAGCGGGAACAGTGAGCAGTGCTTC.